This T cell receptor (beta chain) stems from a study of cytomegalovirus exposure and HLA in healthy donors. Primers included in the PCR were 60 Vbeta and 13 Jbeta primers. Measured with immunoSEQ multiplex PCR; TCRdb has only the in-frame clones, and not every one. The repertoire has around 190,000 clones, 75% to 90% of them found once; the top ten carry about 1%. CDR1 SGDLS and CDR2 YYNGEE come from the germline V gene. The CDR3 extends over 15 amino acids. Deletions cut 2 bases from V and 7 bases from J, with 18 bases between. The rearrangement joins TRBV9 to TRBJ1-2; D is ambiguous. The specimen was PBMCs. The receptor comes from a boy aged 2 to 10 in good health and CMV-seronegative. In nucleotides, the CDR3 is TGTGCCAGCAGCGTGGAGGCGGCATTCTCTTCTGGCTACACCTTC. Its translation is CASSVEAAFSSGYTF.